These 10 T cell receptor beta chains were sequenced from one sample in a study of blood T cell repertoires in COVID-19. Some clones are missing from TCRdb's copy, which holds only in-frame ones; the method was immunoSEQ multiplex PCR. This sample has about 400,000 clones, with roughly 90% found just once. The sample consisted of peripheral blood. The receptors come from a man aged 35 to 55 with acute or convalescent COVID-19.

The chain recombines TRBV9 with TRBJ1-1, with TRBD1 identical over 7 bases. This CDR3 is 14 amino acids long. CDR1 and CDR2 (germline): SGDLS, YYNGEE. Germline trimming cut 5 bases from V and 1 base from J; bases unmatched to any gene: 5. This CDR3 reads CASSLGQSNTEAFF. The DNA for the CDR3 is TGTGCCAGCAGTCTGGGACAGTCGAACACTGAAGCTTTCTTT.

The gene calls are TRBV27 and TRBJ2-7, with TRBD1 identical over 8 bases. This CDR3 has 15 residues. V dropped 5 bases and J dropped 3; count of bases not matched to a gene: 9. Germline CDR1 MNHEY, CDR2 SMNVEV (reference sequence). The CDR3 loop reads CASSIATGTGYEQYF. The CDR3 nucleotides are TGTGCCAGCAGTATCGCGACAGGGACAGGCTACGAGCAGTACTTC.

V and J are TRBV4-1 and TRBJ1-3; no reliable D call. The CDR3 spans 15 residues. The V end lost 1 base, the J end lost 4 bases, and 11 bases lay between the germline ends. The germline gives CDR1 MGHRA, CDR2 YSYEKL. The CDR3 DNA is TGCGCCAGCAGCCAAGGTCTACAGCTCGGAAACACCATATATTTT. Its protein is CASSQGLQLGNTIYF.

V usage is TRBV30 and J usage is TRBJ1-1; maybe TRBD1 (5 bases). Trimming cost V 3 bases and J 6 bases, with 11 bases left between them. The length of the CDR3 is 12 residues. The germline gives CDR1 GTSNPN, CDR2 SVGIG (reference sequence). The CDR3 coding sequence is TGTGCCTGGAGAACCTCAGGGCCTGAAGCTTTCTTT. As protein: CAWRTSGPEAFF. Full variable domain (rest looked up from reference TRBV30 and TRBJ1-1): SQTIHQWPATLVQPVGSPLSLECTVEGTSNPNLYWYRQAAGRGLQLLFYSVGIGQISSEVPQNLSASRPQDRQFILSSKKLLLSDSGFYLCAWRTSGPEAFFGQGTRLTVV.

This clone has a single count. Other DNA sequences of this sample code for an identical CDR3. The chain uses TRBV28 and TRBJ1-6, with 10 bases identical to TRBD1. The CDR3 consists of 15 residues. Trimming took 1 base from V and 9 from J; bases not matched to a gene: 3. Germline assignment: CDR1 MDHEN and CDR2 SYDVKM. CDR3 bases: TGTGCCAGCAGTTTATTCCGGGACAGGGGTTCACCCCTCCACTTT. Amino acids: CASSLFRDRGSPLHF.

The chain couples TRBV5-1 to TRBJ2-2; TRBD1 matches at 7 bases. The CDR3 has 16 residues. V trimming: 4 bases; J trimming: 3 bases; junction bases outside the gene matches: 9. Germline assignment: CDR1 SGHRS and CDR2 YFSETQ. The CDR3 sequence: CASSLAPTGDTGELFF. Here the CDR3 DNA reads TGCGCCAGCAGCCTCGCCCCTACAGGGGACACCGGGGAGCTGTTTTTT.

CDR3 in amino acids: CASSLDSNYGYTF. The CDR3 DNA is TGTGCCAGCAGTCTGGACAGCAACTATGGCTACACCTTC. This rearrangement joins TRBV6-5 to TRBJ1-2, with a possible D match to TRBD1 (6 bases). Trimming pared 5 bases from V and 2 bases from J, leaving 9 bases between. This CDR3 has 13 amino acids. Germline values: CDR1 MNHEY, CDR2 SVGAGI.

The chain links TRBV27 to TRBJ2-7; a weak D match, TRBD2 (5 bases). Germline CDR1 is MNHEY and CDR2 is SMNVEV (reference sequence). Trimming removed 2 bases at V and 2 bases at J, with 13 bases between. This CDR3 comprises 15 residues. The CDR3 loop reads CASSLRGLPAYEQYF. CDR3 bases: TGTGCCAGCAGTTTACGAGGGTTGCCGGCCTACGAGCAGTACTTC.

The J gene is TRBJ1-1, the V gene TRBV9; D is unclear. The germline V gene encodes CDR1 SGDLS and CDR2 YYNGEE. The CDR3 has 12 amino acids. Trimming removed 0 bases from V and 10 bases from J, with 10 bases in between. The CDR3 region has the DNA TGTGCCAGCAGCGTAGGAGAGGGTGGAGCTTTCTTT. This gives the protein CASSVGEGGAFF.

J is TRBJ1-1 and V is TRBV29-1; no reliable D call. Germline CDR1 reads SQVTM; CDR2 reads ANQGSEA. The CDR3 loop spans 12 amino acids. The V gene lost 6 bases and the J gene lost 1 base, with 9 bases spanning the gap. The CDR3 protein is CSVDTENTEAFF. In nucleotides, the CDR3 is TGCAGCGTAGATACAGAGAACACTGAAGCTTTCTTT.